Included here is one TCR beta chain sequence, with context. This sample is part of a study of shared clonotypes between healthy human individuals. The germline V gene has CDR1 SEHNR and CDR2 FQNEAQ (reference sequence). Trimming stripped 2 bases from V and 0 bases from J, with 13 bases between. This CDR3 region has 16 residues. CD45RO-negative CD8 cells positively selected for CCR7 made up the naive population, which excluded terminally differentiated effector memory CD45RA+ cells. Original analysis: Junction-only immunoSEQ sequences carried no quality scores, so filtering differed. Generated by immunoSEQ multiplex PCR, the TCRdb table keeps only in-frame clones and is missing some. The V and J calls and clone size are taken from that table; D and trimming were inferred from the DNA. The sample lists about 2 million clones; roughly 95% were seen once.

The chain links TRBV7-9 to TRBJ1-1; TRBD1 might be the D (6 bases). Source material: naive CD8+ T cells sorted from blood. This sequence was found in a man between 18 and 29 years old in good health. CDR3 nucleotides: TGTGCCAGCAGCTTATCTTATCAGGGGTTGAACACTGAAGCTTTCTTT. It codes for CASSLSYQGLNTEAFF.